Given below is one TCR beta chain in context. The antigen it recognizes is unknown. Base qualities are not recorded, but no much larger clone differs from it by a single base. Patients with a history of autoimmune disease or receiving systemic immunosuppression were excluded from the trial. Peripheral blood for TCR sequencing was drawn from every dose cohort at baseline, at cycle 4 day 1 and at cycle 7 day 1. Samples came from an open-label, multicenter, first-in-human phase I dose-escalation trial of ivuxolimab. Adults with locally advanced or metastatic melanoma, renal cell carcinoma, hepatocellular carcinoma or head and neck squamous cell carcinoma were enrolled in the trial. CD4+ and CD8+ T cells were sorted separately from peripheral blood before TCR sequencing. This sample was taken from a study of OX40 agonist ivuxolimab in advanced cancers. Context from the whole study: Ivuxolimab, which targeted the costimulatory receptor OX40 (CD134), was an agonistic, fully human IgG2 monoclonal antibody. Intravenous ivuxolimab was administered to patients every 2 weeks at six dose levels: 0.01, 0.1, 0.3, 1.5, 3 and 10 mg/kg. Among the roughly 52 dose-escalation patients, 19 had hepatocellular carcinoma, roughly 15 melanoma, 9 renal cell carcinoma and 9 head and neck cancer. A male proportion of under 85% and a mean age of approximately 60 years, ranging from 23 to 79, were recorded for the dose-escalation cohort. Patients were allowed to have had prior anti-PD-1, anti-PD-L1 or anti-CTLA-4 therapy, and 30% to 50% of the dose-escalation patients had previously received checkpoint inhibitors. Partial responses were achieved by three dose-escalation patients, of whom one had hepatocellular carcinoma and two had cutaneous melanoma. Peripheral TCRbeta sequencing was intended to test whether TCR sequence diversity was altered and clonal T-cell expansion was caused by ivuxolimab. The paper covers the monotherapy dose-escalation part of the phase I ivuxolimab trial, which included N ≈ 52 patients.

For sequencing of the TCRbeta CDR3 region, genomic DNA was extracted from the sorted cells. The immunoSEQ Assay was used for sequencing of TCRbeta CDR3 regions. What TCRdb holds here is the immuneACCESS table cut down to in-frame rearrangements. Part of the clones is not present; checked against another copy, under half of the missing clones reflect an unresolved V gene, and the others are unexplained. The sample data list tens of thousands of clones, and roughly 88% of these were observed just once. Over 4% of the sample goes to the ten largest clones. V sheds 1 base and J sheds 5 bases, leaving 8 bases between their ends. The CDR3 measures 13 amino acids from cysteine to phenylalanine. Left in the record is the CDR3 DNA by itself, 39 bases read in frame from the first base. From the germline V gene (reference sequence), CDR1 is LNHDA and CDR2 is SQIVND. Broad study findings and their caveats: At doses of 0.1 to 3.0 mg/kg, clonal expansion of both CD4+ and CD8+ blood T cells was observed from baseline to week 6. Low levels of normalized T-cell clonal expansion were also seen in some nonresponding patients. Antigen specificity was not determined for the clonally expanded peripheral T cells. Partial responders in the 0.1-3.0 mg/kg groups had among the lowest normalized peripheral clonal expansion, especially among CD8+ T cells. After ivuxolimab, expanded clones were on average more numerous among CD8+ T cells than among CD4+ T cells.

This receptor chain uses TRBV19 and TRBJ1-1; confidence is insufficient to name the D gene. This receptor was obtained from an adult with an advanced solid tumor such as melanoma, head and neck, liver or kidney cancer. This specimen was CD4+ or CD8+ T cells sorted from blood, taken in a trial of the OX40 agonist ivuxolimab. The DNA is TGTGCCAGTAGTATAGGCCCGCGGACTGAAGCTTTCTTT. It encodes CASSIGPRTEAFF.